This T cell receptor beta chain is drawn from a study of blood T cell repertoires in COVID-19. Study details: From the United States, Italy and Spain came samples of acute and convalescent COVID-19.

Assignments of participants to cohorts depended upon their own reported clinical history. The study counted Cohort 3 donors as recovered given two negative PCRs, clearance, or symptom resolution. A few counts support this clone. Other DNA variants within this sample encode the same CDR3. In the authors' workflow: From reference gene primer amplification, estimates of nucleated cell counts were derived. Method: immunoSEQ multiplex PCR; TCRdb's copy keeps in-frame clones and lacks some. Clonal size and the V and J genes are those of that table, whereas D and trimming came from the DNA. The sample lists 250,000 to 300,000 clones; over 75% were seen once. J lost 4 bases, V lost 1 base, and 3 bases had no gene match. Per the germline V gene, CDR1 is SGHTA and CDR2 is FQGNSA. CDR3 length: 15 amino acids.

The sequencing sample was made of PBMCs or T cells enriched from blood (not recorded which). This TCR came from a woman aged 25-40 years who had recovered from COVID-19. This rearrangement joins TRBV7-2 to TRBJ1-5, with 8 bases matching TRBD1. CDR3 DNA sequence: TGTGCCAGCAGCTTAGGGACAGGGCGGAATCAGCCCCAGCATTTT. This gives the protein CASSLGTGRNQPQHF. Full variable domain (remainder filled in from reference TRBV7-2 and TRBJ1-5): GAGVSQSPSNKVTEKGKDVELRCDPISGHTALYWYRQSLGQGLEFLIYFQGNSAPDKSGLPSDRFSAERTGGSVSTLTIQRTQQEDSAVYLCASSLGTGRNQPQHFGDGTRLSIL.